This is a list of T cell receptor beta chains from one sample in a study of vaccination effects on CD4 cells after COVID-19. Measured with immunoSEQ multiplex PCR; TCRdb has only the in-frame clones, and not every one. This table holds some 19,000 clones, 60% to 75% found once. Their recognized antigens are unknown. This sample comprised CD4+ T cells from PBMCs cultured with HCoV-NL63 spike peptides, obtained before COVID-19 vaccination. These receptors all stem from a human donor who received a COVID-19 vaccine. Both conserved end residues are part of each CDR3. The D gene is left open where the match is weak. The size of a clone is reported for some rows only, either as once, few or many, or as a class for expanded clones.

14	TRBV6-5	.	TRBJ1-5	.	TGTGCCAGCAGGCGGCTGGGTAGCAATCAGCCCCAGCATTTT	CASRRLGSNQPQHF
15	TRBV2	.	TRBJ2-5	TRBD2	TGTGCCAGCAGTGAAGTGGGACTAGTGCGGGAGACCCAGTACTTC	CASSEVGLVRETQYF
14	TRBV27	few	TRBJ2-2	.	TGTGCCAGCAGTTTTAGAGTTGACACCGGGGAGCTGTTTTTT	CASSFRVDTGELFF
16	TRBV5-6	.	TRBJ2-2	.	TGTGCCAGCAGCCTGAGGTCAGGGAGCGTGACCGGGGAGCTGTTTTTT	CASSLRSGSVTGELFF
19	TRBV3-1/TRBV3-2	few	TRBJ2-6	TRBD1	TGTGCCAGCAGCCAAGATCTGGGGACAGGGGTCTCTGGGGCCAACGTCCTGACTTTC	CASSQDLGTGVSGANVLTF
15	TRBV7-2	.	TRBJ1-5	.	TGTGCCAGCAGCTTACTGCAGAGTAGCAATCAGCCCCAGCATTTT	CASSLLQSSNQPQHF
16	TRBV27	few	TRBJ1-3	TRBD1	TGTGCCAGCAGTTTATTTTCAGGGGGCTCTGGAAACACCATATATTTT	CASSLFSGGSGNTIYF
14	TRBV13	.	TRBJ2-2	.	TGTGCCAGCAGCTTAGACACCCGAACCGGGGAGCTGTTTTTT	CASSLDTRTGELFF
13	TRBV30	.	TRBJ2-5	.	TGTGCCTGGAGTGTAGGCTCCGGTGAGACCCAGTACTTC	CAWSVGSGETQYF
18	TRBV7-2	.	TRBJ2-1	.	TGTGCCAGCAGCCCAAGGGTGGCTTTGACTATATCCTACAATGAGCAGTTCTTC	CASSPRVALTISYNEQFF
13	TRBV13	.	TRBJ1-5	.	TGTGCCAGCAGCCCCTCCCGGAGCCAGCCCCAGCATTTT	CASSPSRSQPQHF
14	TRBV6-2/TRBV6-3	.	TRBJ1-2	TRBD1	TGTGCCAGCAGCTCGGACAGGCGGGGCTATGGCTACACCTTC	CASSSDRRGYGYTF
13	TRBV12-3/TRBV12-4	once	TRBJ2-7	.	TGTGCCAGCAGTTTAGACATGGGCTACGAGCAGTACTTC	CASSLDMGYEQYF
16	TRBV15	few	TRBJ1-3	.	TGTGCCACCAGCAGAGATAAACTCAGCTCTGGAAACACCATATATTTT	CATSRDKLSSGNTIYF
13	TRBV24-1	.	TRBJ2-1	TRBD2	TGTGCCACCAGTGAATTGACTAGCGGGAGTTTGTTCTTC	CATSELTSGSLFF
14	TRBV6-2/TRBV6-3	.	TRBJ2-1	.	TGTGCCAGCAGCCCTCACGGAGCCACAGGTGAGCAGTTCTTC	CASSPHGATGEQFF
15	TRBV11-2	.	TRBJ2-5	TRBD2	TGTGCCAGCAGCTACATAGCGGGGAGACAAGAGACCCAGTACTTC	CASSYIAGRQETQYF
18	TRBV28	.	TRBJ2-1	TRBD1	TGTGCCAGCAGTTTATCCCGGACAGGGTGGGGCCCCTACAATGAGCAGTTCTTC	CASSLSRTGWGPYNEQFF
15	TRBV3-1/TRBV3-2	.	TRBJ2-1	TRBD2	TGTGCCAGCAGCCAAGAAAATAGCGGGAGGGGTGCGCAGTTCTTC	CASSQENSGRGAQFF
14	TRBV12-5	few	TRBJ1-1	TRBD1	TGTGCTAGTGGTGCCCAACAGGGGAGGACTGAAGCTTTCTTT	CASGAQQGRTEAFF
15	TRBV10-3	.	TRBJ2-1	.	TGTGCCATCAGTGACTCGGGCCCCTCCTACAATGAGCAGTTCTTC	CAISDSGPSYNEQFF
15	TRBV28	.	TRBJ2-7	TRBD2	TGTGCCAGCAGTCATCGCGGGAGAGGCTCCTACGAGCAGTACTTC	CASSHRGRGSYEQYF
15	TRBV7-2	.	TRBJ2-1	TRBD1	TGTGCCAGCAGCCTCGGACAGGGCGGATACAATGAGCAGTTCTTC	CASSLGQGGYNEQFF
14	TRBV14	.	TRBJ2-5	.	TGTGCCAGCAGCTTCCTCGACAGCCAAGAGACCCAGTACTTC	CASSFLDSQETQYF